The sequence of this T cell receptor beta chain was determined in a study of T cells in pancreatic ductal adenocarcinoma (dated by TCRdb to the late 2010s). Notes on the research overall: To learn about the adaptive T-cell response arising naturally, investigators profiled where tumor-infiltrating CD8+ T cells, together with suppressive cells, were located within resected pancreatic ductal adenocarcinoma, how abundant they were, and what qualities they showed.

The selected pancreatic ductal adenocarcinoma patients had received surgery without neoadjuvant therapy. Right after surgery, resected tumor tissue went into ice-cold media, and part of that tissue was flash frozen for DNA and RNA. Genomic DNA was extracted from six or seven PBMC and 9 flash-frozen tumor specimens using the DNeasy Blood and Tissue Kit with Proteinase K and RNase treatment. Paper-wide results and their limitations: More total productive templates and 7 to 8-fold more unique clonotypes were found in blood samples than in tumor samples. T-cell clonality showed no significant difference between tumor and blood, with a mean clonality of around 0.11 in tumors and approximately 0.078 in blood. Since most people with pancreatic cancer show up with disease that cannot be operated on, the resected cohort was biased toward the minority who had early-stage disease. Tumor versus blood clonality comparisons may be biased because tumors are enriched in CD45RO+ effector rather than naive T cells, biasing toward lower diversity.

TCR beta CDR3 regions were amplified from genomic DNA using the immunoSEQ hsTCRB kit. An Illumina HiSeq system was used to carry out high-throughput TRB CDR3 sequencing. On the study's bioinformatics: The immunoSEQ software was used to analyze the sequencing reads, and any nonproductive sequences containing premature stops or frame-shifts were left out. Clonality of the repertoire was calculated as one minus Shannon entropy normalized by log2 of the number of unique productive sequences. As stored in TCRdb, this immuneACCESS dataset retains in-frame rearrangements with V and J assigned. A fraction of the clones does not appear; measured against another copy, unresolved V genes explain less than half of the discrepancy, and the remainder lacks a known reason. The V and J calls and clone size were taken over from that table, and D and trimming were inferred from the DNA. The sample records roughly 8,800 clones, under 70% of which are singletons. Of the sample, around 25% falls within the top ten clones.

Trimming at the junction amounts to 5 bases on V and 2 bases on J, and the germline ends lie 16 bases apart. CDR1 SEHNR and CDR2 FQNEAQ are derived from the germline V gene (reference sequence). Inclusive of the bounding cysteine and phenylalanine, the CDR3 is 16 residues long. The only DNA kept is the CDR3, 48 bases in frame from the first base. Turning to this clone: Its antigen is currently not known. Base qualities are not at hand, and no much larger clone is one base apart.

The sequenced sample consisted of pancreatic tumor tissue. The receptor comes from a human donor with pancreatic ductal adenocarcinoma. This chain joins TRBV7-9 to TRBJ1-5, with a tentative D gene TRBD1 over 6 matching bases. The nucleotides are TGTGCCAGCAGCCCCCGATCGGCAGGGGGCAATCAGCCCCAGCATTTT. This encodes CASSPRSAGGNQPQHF.